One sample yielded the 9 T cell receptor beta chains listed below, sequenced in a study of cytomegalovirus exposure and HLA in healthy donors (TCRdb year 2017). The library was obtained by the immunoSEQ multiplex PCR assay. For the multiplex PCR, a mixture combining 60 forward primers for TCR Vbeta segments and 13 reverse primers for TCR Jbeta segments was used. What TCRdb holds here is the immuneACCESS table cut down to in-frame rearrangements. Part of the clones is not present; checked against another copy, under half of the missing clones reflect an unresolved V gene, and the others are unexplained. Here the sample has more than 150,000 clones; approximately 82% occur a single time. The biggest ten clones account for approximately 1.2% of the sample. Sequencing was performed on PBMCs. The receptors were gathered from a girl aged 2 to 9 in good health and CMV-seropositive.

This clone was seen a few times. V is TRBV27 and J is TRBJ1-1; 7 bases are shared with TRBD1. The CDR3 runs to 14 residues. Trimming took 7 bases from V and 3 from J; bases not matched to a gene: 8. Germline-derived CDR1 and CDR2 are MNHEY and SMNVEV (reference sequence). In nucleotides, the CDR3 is TGTGCCAGCATGTATAGGGGGCAAGACACTGAAGCTTTCTTT. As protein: CASMYRGQDTEAFF.

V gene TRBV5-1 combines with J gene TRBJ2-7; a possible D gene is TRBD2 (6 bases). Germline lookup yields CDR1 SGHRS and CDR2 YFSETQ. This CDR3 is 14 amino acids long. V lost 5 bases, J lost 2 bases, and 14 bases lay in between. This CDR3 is CASSSRLDAYEQYF. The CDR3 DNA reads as TGCGCCAGCAGTTCGAGACTAGACGCCTACGAGCAGTACTTC.

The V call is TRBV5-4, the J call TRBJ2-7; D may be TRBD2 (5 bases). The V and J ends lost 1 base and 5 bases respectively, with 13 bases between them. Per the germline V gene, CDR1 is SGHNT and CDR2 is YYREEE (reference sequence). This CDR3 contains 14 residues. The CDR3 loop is CASSLLQVEDEQYF. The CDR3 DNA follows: TGTGCCAGCAGCTTGTTGCAGGTGGAGGACGAGCAGTACTTC.

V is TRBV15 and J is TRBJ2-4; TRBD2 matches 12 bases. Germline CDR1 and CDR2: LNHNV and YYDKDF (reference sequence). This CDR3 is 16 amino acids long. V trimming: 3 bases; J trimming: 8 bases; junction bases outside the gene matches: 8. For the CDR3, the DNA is TGTGCCACCAGCAGGGAAAGACTAGCGGGAGCATACATTCAGTACTTC. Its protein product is CATSRERLAGAYIQYF.

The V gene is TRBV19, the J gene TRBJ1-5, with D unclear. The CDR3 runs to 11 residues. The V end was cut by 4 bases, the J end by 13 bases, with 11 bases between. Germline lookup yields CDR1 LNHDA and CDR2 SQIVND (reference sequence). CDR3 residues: CASSNSLTQHF. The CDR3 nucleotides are TGTGCCAGTAGTAACAGTCTGACGCAGCATTTT.

CDR3 nucleotide sequence: TGTGCCAGCAGCTTATTCCGGGTTACTCAAGAGACCCAGTACTTC. Translated: CASSLFRVTQETQYF. The J gene is TRBJ2-5, the V gene TRBV7-8; D gene ambiguous. With 2 bases removed from V and 2 bases from J, the gap between germline ends came to 12 bases. CDR1 is SGHVS, CDR2 FQNEAQ, per germline. The length of the CDR3 is 15 residues.

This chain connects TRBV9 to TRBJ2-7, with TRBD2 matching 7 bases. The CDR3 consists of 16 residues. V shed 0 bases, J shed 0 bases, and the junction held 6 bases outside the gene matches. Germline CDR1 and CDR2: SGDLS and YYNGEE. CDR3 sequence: CASSVASGEFSYEQYF. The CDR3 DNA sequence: TGTGCCAGCAGCGTAGCCAGCGGGGAATTCTCCTACGAGCAGTACTTC.

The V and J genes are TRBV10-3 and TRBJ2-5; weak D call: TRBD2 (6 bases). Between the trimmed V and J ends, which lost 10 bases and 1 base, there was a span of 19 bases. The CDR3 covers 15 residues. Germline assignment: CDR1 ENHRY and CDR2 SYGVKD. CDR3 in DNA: TGTGCCACCGCGCCCCCCGGGGGACTCCAAGAGACCCAGTACTTC. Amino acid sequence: CATAPPGGLQETQYF.

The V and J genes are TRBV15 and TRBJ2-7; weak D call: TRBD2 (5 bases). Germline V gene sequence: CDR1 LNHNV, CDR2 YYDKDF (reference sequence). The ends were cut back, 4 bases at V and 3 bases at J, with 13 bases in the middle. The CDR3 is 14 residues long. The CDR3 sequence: CATSKTGENYEQYF. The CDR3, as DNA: TGTGCCACCAGCAAGACCGGGGAAAACTACGAGCAGTACTTC. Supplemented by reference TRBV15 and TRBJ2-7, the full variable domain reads DAMVIQNPRYQVTQFGKPVTLSCSQTLNHNVMYWYQQKSSQAPKLLFHYYDKDFNNEADTPDNFQSRRPNTSFCFLDIRSPGLGDTAMYLCATSKTGENYEQYFGPGTRLTVT.